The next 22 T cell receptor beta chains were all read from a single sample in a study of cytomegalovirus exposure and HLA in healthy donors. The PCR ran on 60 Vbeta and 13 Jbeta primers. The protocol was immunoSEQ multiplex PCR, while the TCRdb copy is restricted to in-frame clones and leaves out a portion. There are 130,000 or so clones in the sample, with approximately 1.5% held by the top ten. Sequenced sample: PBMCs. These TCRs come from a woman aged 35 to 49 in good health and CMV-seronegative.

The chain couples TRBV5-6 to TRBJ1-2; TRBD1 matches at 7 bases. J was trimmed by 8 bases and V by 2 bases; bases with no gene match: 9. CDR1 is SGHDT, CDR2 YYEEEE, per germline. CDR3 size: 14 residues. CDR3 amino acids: CASSLNRGGDGYTF. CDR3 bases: TGTGCCAGCAGCTTAAACAGGGGCGGGGACGGCTACACCTTC.

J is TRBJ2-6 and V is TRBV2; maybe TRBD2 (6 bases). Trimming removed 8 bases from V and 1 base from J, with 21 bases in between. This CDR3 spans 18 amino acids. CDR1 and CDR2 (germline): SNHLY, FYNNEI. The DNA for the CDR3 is TGTGCCAGCGGGGGAGGTTGGGGAAGCGGGTCTGGGGCCAACGTCCTGACTTTC. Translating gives CASGGGWGSGSGANVLTF.

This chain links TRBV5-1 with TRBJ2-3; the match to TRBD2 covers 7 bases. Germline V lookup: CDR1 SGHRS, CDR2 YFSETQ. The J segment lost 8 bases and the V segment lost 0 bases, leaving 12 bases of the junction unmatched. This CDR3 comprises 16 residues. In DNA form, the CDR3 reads TGCGCCAGCAGCTTGGGATACGGGGGGAGGTCAGGTACGCAGTATTTT. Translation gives CASSLGYGGRSGTQYF.

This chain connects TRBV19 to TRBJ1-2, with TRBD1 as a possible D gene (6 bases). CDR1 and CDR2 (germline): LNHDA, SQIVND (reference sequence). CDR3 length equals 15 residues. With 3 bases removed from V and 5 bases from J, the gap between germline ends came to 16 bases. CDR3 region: CASSIPITGRYGYTF. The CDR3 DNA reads TGTGCCAGTAGTATCCCAATTACAGGGCGTTATGGCTACACCTTC.

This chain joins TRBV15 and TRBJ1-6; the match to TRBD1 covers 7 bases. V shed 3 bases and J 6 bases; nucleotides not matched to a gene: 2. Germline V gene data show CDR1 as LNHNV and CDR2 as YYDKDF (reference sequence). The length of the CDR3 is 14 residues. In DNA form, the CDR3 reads TGTGCCACCAGCAGGGGACAGCTTAATTCACCCCTCCACTTT. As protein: CATSRGQLNSPLHF.

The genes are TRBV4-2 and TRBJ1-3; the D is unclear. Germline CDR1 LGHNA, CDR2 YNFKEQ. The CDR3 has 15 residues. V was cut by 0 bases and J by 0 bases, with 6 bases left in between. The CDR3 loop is CASSQDQISGNTIYF. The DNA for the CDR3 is TGTGCCAGCAGCCAAGATCAAATCTCTGGAAACACCATATATTTT.

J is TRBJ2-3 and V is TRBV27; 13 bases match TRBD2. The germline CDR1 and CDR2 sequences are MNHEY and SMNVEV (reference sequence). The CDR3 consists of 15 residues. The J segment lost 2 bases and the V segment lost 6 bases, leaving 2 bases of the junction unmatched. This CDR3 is CASSGLAGVTDTQYF. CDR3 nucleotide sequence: TGTGCCAGCAGCGGACTAGCGGGGGTCACAGATACGCAGTATTTT.

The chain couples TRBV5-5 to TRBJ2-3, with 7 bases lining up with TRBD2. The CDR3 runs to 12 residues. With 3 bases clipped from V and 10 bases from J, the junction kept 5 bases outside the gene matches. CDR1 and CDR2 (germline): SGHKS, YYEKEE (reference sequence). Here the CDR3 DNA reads TGTGCCAGCAGCTCGAGCGGGACTGCGCAGTATTTT. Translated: CASSSSGTAQYF.

As DNA, the CDR3 is TGTGCCACCCAGTACGGGGGGTCCTCCTACGAGCAGTACTTC. Translated, it gives CATQYGGSSYEQYF. This chain links TRBV6-1 with TRBJ2-7, with TRBD2 matching 7 bases. Germline loops: CDR1 MNHNS, CDR2 SASEGT. V trimming: 10 bases; J trimming: 0 bases; junction bases outside the gene matches: 9. This CDR3 is 14 amino acids long.

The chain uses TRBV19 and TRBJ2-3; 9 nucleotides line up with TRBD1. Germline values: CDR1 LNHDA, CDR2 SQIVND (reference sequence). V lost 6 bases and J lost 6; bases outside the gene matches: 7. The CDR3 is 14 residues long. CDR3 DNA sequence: TGTGCCAGTAGCCTGGGACAGGGTGATGATACGCAGTATTTT. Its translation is CASSLGQGDDTQYF. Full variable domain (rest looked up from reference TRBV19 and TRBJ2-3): DGGITQSPKYLFRKEGQNVTLSCEQNLNHDAMYWYRQDPGQGLRLIYYSQIVNDFQKGDIAEGYSVSREKKESFPLTVTSAQKNPTAFYLCASSLGQGDDTQYFGPGTRLTVL.

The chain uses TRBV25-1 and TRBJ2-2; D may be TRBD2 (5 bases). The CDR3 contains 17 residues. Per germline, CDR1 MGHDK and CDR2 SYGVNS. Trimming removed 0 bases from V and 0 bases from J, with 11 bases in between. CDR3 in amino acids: CASSEYHGGSNTGELFF. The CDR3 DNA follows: TGTGCCAGCAGTGAATATCACGGCGGGTCGAACACCGGGGAGCTGTTTTTT.

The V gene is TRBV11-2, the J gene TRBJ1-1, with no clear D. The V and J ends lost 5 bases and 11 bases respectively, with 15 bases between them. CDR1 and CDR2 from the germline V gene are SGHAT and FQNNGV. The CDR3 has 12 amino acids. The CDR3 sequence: CASSLGGLGAFF. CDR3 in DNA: TGTGCCAGCAGCCTAGGAGGGTTGGGGGCTTTCTTT.

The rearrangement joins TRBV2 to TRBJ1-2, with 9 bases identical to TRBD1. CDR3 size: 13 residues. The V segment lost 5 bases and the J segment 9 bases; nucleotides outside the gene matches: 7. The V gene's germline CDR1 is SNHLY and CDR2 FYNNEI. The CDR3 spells CASSRDRVRSYTF. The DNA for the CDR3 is TGTGCCAGCAGTAGGGACAGGGTCAGAAGCTACACCTTC. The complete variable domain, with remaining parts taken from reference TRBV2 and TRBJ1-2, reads EPEVTQTPSHQVTQMGQEVILRCVPISNHLYFYWYRQILGQKVEFLVSFYNNEISEKSEIFDDQFSVERPDGSNFTLKIRSTKLEDSAMYFCASSRDRVRSYTFGSGTRLTVV.

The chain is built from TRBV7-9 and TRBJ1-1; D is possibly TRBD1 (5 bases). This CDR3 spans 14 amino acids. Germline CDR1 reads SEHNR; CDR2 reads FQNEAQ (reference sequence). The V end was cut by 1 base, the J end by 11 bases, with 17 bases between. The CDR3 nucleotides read TGTGCCAGCAGCTTAGGGGGTACGACCCGGGGGGCTTTCTTT. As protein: CASSLGGTTRGAFF.

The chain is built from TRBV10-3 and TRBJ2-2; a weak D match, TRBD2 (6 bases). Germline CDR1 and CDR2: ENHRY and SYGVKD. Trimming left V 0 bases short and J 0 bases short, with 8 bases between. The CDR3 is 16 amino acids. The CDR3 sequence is CAISESGGANTGELFF. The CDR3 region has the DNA TGTGCCATCAGTGAGTCGGGAGGTGCGAACACCGGGGAGCTGTTTTTT.

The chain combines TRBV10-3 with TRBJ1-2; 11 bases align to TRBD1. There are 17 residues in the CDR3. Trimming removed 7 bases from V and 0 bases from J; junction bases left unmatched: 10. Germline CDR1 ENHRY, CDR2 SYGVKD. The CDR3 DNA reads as TGTGCCATCACCCTCTCCGGGACAGGGGGAGCTAACTATGGCTACACCTTC. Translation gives CAITLSGTGGANYGYTF.

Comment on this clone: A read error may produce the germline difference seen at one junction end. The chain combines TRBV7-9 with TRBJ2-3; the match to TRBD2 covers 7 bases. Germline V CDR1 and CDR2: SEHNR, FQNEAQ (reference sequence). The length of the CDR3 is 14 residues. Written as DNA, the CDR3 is TGTGCCAACAGCACACTAGCGCCCACAGATACGCAGTATTTT. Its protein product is CANSTLAPTDTQYF.

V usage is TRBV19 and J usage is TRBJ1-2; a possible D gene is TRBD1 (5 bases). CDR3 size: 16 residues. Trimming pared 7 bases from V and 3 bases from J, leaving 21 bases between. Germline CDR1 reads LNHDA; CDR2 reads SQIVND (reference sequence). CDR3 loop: CASKQTGTRGYYGYTF. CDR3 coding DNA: TGTGCCAGTAAGCAAACCGGGACTAGAGGGTACTATGGCTACACCTTC.

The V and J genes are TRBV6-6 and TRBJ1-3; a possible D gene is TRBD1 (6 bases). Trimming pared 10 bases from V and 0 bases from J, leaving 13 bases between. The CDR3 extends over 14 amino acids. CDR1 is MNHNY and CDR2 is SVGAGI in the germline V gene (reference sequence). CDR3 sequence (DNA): TGTGCCACCTCCAGGGGAAGCTCTGGAAACACCATATATTTT. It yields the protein CATSRGSSGNTIYF.

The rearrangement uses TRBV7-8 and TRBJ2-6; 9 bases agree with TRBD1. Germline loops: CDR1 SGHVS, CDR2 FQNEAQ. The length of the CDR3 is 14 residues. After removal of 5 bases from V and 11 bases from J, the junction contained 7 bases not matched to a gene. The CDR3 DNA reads TGTGCCAGCAGCCTCGGACAGGGGACCTACGTCCTGACTTTC. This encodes CASSLGQGTYVLTF.

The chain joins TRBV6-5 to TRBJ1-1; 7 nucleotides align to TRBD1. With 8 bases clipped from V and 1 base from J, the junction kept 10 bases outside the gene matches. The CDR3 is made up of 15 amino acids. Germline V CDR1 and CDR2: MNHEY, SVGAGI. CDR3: CASGPQTGRNTEAFF. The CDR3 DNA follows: TGTGCCAGCGGGCCCCAGACAGGGAGGAACACTGAAGCTTTCTTT.

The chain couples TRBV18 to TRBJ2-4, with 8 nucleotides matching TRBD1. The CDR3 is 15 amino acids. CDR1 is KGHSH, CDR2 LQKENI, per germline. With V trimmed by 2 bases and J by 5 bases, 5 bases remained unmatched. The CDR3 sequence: CASSPGTGGENIQYF. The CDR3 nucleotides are TGTGCCAGCTCACCAGGGACAGGCGGTGAAAACATTCAGTACTTC.